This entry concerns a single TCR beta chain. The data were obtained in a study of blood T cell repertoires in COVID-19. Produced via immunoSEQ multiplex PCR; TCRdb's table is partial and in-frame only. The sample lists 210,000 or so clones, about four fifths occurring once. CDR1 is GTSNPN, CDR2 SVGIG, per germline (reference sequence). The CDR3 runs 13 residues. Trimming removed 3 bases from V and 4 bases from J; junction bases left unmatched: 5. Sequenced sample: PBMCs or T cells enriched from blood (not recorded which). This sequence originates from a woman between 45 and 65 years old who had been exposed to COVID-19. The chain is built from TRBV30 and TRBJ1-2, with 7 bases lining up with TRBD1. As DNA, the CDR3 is TGTGCCTGGAGAATGACAGGGACCTATGGCTACACCTTC. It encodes CAWRMTGTYGYTF.